Only a few counts were recorded for the clone carrying this T cell receptor beta chain. The antigen remains unidentified. This sample is part of a study of T-cell memory formation after mild COVID-19. TCRdb fed the 5' RACE reads into MiXCR, producing one record per CDR3 protein. The sample consists of about 200,000 distinct CDR3 sequences, 9.5% of them appearing once. V lost 6 bases to trimming and J lost 6 bases, with 12 bases between them. The CDR3 is 13 residues long. Overall study findings and caveats: A subset of responding clones appeared in pre-infection memory, suggesting cross-reactive memory joined.

The source material was PBMCs or a T cell subset sorted from them (not recorded which). The chain recombines TRBV12-3 or TRBV12-4 with TRBJ1-5; D is undetermined. The sequence came from a man between 18 and 35 years old who had mild COVID-19 (a few samples of this study predate the infection). Cell type and time point are not known. The CDR3: CASRPDGGQPQHF. In DNA, the CDR3 is TGTGCCAGCAGGCCTGATGGAGGTCAGCCCCAGCATTTT.